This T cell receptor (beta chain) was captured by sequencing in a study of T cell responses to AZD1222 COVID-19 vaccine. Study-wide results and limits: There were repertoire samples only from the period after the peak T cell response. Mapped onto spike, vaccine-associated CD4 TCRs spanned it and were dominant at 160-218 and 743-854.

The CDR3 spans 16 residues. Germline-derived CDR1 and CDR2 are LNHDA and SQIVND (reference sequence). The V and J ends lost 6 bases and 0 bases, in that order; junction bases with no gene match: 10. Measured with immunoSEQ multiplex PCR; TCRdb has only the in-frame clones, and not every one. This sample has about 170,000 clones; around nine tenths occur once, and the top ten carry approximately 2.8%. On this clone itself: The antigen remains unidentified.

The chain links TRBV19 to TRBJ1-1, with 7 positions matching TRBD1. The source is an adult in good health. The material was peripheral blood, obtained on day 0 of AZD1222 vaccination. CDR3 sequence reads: CASRVIQGKVNTEAFF. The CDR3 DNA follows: TGTGCCAGTAGGGTTATACAGGGGAAGGTGAACACTGAAGCTTTCTTT.